This is a list of T cell receptor beta chains from one sample in a study of CD8+CD57+ T cells in acquired aplastic anemia. Via MiXCR, TCRdb re-called the reads, giving one row per CDR3 protein. This table holds 150,000 to 200,000 distinct CDR3 sequences, around 48% found once. Sequencing input: sorted CD4+, CD8+, or CD8+CD57+ T cells (not recorded which) from PBMCs. All receptors derive from a human donor with aplastic anemia. Each CDR3 is given with its conserved first and last residue. D genes are given only for firm matches. Clone size is not always given. Where it is, it says once, few, many or a class for expanded clones.

TRBD2	-	TRBV20-1	TRBJ2-5	TGCAGTGCCAGGGGGAAAACGTACGAGCGGGGGGCCCAAGAGACCCAGTACTTC	CSARGKTYERGAQETQYF
-	many	TRBV7-2	TRBJ2-7	TGTGCCAGCAGCTTAGGCACGGGCTCCTACGAGCAGTACTTC	CASSLGTGSYEQYF
-	-	TRBV5-1	TRBJ1-4	TGCGCCAGCAGCTTGGCTAAGTATATTCCTGAAAAACTGTTTTTT	CASSLAKYIPEKLFF
-	few	TRBV18	TRBJ1-1	TGTGCCAGCTCACCTCAGCCAAACACTGAAGCTTTCTTT	CASSPQPNTEAFF
-	-	TRBV27	TRBJ2-5	TGTGCCAGCAGTTTAGGCCACTGGGAGACCCAGTACTTC	CASSLGHWETQYF
-	-	TRBV2	TRBJ2-7	TGTGCCAGCAGGGTACAGGGAACCTACGAGCAGTACTTC	CASRVQGTYEQYF
-	many	TRBV19	TRBJ1-1	TGTGCCAGTAGTATCGGAGGGGTGGGTCGGGCTTTCTTT	CASSIGGVGRAFF
TRBD1	-	TRBV10-3	TRBJ2-3	TGTGCCAGCAGCCAGACAGGGGATAGCACAGATACGCAGTATTTT	CASSQTGDSTDTQYF
TRBD2	many	TRBV2	TRBJ2-7	TGTGCCAGCAGACCGGGACTAGGGGCCTACGAGCAGTACTTC	CASRPGLGAYEQYF
-	many	TRBV15	TRBJ2-1	TGTGCCACCAGCAGAGGACAGTACAATGAGCAGTTCTTC	CATSRGQYNEQFF
-	few	TRBV20-1	TRBJ2-7	TGCAGTGCTAGAGCGGATCACGACTACGAGCAGTACTTC	CSARADHDYEQYF
TRBD2	many	TRBV10-2	TRBJ2-1	TGCGCCAGCAGTGAGGAGCGGGGGGTTTACAATGAGCAGTTCTTC	CASSEERGVYNEQFF
TRBD1	many	TRBV5-4	TRBJ1-2	TGTGCCAGCAGCTGGAACAGGGGAGGCTATGGCTACACCTTC	CASSWNRGGYGYTF
TRBD1	-	TRBV2	TRBJ1-5	TGTGCCAGCATAGGACAGGGCAATCAGCCCCAGCATTTT	CASIGQGNQPQHF
TRBD2	many	TRBV6-1	TRBJ2-7	TGTGCCAGCAGTAGGACTAGCGGGGGCCCCACCTACGAGCAGTACTTC	CASSRTSGGPTYEQYF
-	-	TRBV19	TRBJ2-7	TGTGCCAGTAGTATAGGTGGGACTTCCCTCCACGAGCAGTACTTC	CASSIGGTSLHEQYF
TRBD1	-	TRBV10-3	TRBJ1-1	TGTGCCACTGTGGACAGGGTGAACACTGAAGCTTTCTTT	CATVDRVNTEAFF
-	-	TRBV12-3/TRBV12-4	TRBJ1-2	TGTGCCAGCAGTTTAGAGGTGGGGGCTGGTAACTATGGCTACACCTTC	CASSLEVGAGNYGYTF